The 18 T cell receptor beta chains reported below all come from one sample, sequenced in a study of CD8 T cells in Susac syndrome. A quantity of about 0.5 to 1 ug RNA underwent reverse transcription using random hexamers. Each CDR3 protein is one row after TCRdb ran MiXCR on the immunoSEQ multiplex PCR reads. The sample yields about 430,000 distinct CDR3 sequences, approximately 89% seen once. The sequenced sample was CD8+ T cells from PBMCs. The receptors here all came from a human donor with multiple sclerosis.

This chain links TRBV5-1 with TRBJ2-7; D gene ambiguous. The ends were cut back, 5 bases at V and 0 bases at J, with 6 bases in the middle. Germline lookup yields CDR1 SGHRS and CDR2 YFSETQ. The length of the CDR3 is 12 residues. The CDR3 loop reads CASRANSYEQYF. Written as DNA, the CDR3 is TGCGCCAGCAGGGCCAACTCCTACGAGCAGTACTTC.

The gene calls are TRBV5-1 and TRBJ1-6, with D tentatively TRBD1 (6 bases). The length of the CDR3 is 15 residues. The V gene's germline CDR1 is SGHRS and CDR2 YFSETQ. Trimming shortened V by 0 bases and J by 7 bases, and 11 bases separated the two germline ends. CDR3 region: CASSLGQAMNSPLHF. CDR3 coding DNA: TGCGCCAGCAGCTTGGGACAGGCTATGAATTCACCCCTCCACTTT. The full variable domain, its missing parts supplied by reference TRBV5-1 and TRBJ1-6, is KAGVTQTPRYLIKTRGQQVTLSCSPISGHRSVSWYQQTPGQGLQFLFEYFSETQRNKGNFPGRFSGRQFSNSRSEMNVSTLELGDSALYLCASSLGQAMNSPLHFGNGTRLTVT.

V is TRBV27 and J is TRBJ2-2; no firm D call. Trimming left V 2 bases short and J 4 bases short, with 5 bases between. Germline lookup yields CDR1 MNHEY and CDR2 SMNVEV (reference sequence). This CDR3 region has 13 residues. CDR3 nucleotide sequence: TGTGCCAGCAGTTTACCGGCCACCGGGGAGCTGTTTTTT. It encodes CASSLPATGELFF.

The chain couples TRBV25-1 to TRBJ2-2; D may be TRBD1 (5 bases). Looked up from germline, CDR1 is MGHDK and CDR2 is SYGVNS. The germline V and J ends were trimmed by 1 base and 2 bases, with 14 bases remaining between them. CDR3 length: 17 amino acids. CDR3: CASSEFHRTLNTGELFF. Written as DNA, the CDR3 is TGTGCCAGCAGTGAATTCCACAGGACGTTAAACACCGGGGAGCTGTTTTTT.

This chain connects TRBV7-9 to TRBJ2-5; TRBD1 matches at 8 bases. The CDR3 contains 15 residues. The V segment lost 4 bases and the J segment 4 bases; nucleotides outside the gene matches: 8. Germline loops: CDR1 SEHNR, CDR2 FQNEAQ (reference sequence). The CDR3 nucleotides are TGTGCCAGCAGCTCAGAACCCGACAGGGGAGAGACCCAGTACTTC. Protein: CASSSEPDRGETQYF.

In DNA form, the CDR3 reads TGTGCCACCAGCAGGGACAGCACCGCTTACAATGAGCAGTTCTTC. It translates to CATSRDSTAYNEQFF. This chain uses TRBV15 with TRBJ2-1, with D tentatively TRBD1 (6 bases). This CDR3 has 15 amino acids. Per germline, CDR1 LNHNV and CDR2 YYDKDF (reference sequence). V shed 3 bases and J shed 4 bases, with 13 bases lying between them.

The CDR3 DNA sequence: TGTGCCAGCACCGGGACTAGCGGTGTACCGAACACCGGGGAGCTGTTTTTT. Translated, it gives CASTGTSGVPNTGELFF. The rearrangement joins TRBV7-9 to TRBJ2-2, with 11 nucleotides matching TRBD2. J gave up 0 bases and V 7 bases, and 7 bases lay outside the gene matches. Germline-derived CDR1 and CDR2 are SEHNR and FQNEAQ (reference sequence). The CDR3 spans 17 residues.

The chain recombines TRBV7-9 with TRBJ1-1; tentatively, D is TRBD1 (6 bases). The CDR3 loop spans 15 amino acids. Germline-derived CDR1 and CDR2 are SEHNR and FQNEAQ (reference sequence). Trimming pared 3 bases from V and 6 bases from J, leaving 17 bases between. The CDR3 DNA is TGTGCCAGCAGCTTGCAACCGACAGGTGACCCTGAAGCTTTCTTT. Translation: CASSLQPTGDPEAFF.

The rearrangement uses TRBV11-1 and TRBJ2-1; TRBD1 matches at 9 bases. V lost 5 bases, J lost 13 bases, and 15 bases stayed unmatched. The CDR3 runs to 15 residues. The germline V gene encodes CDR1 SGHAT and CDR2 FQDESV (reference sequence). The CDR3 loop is CASSLGGTGPLVQFF. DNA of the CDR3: TGTGCCAGCAGCCTAGGAGGGACAGGGCCGCTTGTACAGTTCTTC.

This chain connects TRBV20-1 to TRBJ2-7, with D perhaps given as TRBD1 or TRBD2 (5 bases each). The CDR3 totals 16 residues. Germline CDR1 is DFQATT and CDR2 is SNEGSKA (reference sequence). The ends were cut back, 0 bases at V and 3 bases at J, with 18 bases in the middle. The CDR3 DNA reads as TGCAGTGCTAGAGATTTTGGGGGATCTACAAACTACGAGCAGTACTTC. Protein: CSARDFGGSTNYEQYF.

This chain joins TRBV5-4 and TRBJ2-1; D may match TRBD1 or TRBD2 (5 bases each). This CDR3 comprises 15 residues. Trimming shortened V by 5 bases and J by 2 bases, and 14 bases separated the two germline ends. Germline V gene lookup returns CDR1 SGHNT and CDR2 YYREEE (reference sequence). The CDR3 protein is CASSGGGGAYNEQFF. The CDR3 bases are TGTGCCAGCAGTGGGGGTGGGGGAGCCTACAATGAGCAGTTCTTC.

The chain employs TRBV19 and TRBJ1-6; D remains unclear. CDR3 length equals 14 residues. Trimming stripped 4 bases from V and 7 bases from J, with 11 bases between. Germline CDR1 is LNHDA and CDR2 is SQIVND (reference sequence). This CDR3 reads CASSTGPGNSPLHF. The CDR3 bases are TGTGCCAGTAGTACGGGTCCTGGAAATTCACCCCTCCACTTT.

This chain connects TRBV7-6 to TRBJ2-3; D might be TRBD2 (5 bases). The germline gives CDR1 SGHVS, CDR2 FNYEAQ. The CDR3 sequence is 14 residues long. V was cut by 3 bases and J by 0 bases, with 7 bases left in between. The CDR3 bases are TGTGCCAGCAGCTTCGGGGATAGCACAGATACGCAGTATTTT. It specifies CASSFGDSTDTQYF.

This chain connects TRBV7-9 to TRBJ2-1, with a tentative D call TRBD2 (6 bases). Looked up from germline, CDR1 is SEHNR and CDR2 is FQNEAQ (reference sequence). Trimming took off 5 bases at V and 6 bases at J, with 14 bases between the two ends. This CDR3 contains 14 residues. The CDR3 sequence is CASSPLGRPNEQFF. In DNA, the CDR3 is TGTGCCAGCAGCCCCCTTGGGAGGCCCAATGAGCAGTTCTTC.

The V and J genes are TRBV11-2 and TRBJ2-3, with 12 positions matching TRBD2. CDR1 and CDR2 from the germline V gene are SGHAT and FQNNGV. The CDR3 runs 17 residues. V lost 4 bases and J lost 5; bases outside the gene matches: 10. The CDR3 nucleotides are TGTGCCAGCAGCTCCATACTAGCGGGAGGAGGGAAAGATACGCAGTATTTT. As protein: CASSSILAGGGKDTQYF.

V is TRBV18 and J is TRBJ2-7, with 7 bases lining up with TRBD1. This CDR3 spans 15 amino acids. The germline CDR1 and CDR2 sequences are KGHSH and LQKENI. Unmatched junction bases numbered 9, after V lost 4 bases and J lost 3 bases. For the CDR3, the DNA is TGTGCCAGCTCACGAGGGGGACAGTCAAACTACGAGCAGTACTTC. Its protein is CASSRGGQSNYEQYF.

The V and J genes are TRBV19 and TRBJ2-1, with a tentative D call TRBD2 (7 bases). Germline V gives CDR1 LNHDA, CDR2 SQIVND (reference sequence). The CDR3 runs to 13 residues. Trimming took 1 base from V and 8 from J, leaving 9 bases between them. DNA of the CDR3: TGTGCCAGTAGTATAGTAGGGGGGGATGAGCAGTTCTTC. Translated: CASSIVGGDEQFF.

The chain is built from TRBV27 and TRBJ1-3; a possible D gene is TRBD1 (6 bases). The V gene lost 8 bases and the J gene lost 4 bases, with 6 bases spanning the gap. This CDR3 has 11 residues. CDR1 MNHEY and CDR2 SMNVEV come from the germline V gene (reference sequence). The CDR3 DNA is TGTGCCAGCCAGGGGGGAAACACCATATATTTT. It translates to CASQGGNTIYF.